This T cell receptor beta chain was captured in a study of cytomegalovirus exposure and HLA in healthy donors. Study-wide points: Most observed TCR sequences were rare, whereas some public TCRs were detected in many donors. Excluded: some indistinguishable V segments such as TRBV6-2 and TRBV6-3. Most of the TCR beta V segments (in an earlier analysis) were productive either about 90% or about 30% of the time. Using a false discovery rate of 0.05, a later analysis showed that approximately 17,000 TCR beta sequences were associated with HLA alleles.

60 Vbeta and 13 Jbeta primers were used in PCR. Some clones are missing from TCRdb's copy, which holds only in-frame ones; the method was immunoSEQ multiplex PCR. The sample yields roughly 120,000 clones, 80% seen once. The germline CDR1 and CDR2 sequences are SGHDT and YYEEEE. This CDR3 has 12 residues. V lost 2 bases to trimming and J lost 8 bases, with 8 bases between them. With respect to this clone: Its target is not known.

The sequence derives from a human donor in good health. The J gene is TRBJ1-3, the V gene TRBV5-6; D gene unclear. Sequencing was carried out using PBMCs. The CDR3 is CASSFSMDTIYF. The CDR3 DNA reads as TGTGCCAGCAGCTTTAGTATGGACACCATATATTTT.